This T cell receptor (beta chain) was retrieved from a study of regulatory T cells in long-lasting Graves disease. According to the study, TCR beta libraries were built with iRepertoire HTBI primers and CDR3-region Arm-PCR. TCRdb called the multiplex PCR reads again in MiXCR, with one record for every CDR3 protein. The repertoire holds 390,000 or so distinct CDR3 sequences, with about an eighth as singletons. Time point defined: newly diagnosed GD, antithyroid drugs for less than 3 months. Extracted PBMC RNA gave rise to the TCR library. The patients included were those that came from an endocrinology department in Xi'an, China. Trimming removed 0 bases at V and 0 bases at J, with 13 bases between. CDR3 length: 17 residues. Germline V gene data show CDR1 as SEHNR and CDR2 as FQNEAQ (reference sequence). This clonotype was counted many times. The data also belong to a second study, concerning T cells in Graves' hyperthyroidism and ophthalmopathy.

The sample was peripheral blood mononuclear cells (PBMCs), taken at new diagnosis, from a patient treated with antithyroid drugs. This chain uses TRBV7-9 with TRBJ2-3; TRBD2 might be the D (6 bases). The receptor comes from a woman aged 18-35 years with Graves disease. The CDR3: CASSLAGGARSTDTQYF. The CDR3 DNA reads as TGTGCCAGCAGCTTAGCGGGCGGGGCCAGGAGCACAGATACGCAGTATTTT.